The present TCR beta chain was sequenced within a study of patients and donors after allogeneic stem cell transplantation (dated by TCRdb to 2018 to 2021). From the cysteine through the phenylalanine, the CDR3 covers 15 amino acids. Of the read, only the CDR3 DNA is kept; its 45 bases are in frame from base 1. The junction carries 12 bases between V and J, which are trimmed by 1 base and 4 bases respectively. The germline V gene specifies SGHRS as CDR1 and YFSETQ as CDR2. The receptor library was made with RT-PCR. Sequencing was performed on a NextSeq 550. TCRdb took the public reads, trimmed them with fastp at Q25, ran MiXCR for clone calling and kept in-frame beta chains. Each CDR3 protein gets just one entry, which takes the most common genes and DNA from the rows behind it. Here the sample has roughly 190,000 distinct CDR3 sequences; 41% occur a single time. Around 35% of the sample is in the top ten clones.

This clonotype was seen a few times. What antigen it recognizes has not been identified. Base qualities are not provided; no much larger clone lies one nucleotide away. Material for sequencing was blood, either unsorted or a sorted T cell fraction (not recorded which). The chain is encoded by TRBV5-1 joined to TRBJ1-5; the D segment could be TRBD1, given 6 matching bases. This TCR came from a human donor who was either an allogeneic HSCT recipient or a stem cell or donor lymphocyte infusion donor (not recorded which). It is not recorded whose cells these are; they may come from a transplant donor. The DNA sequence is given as TGCGCCAGCAGCTTGCGGGGGGCCCAGAATCAGCCCCAGCATTTT. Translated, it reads CASSLRGAQNQPQHF. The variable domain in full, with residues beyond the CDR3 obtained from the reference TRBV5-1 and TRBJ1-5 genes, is KAGVTQTPRYLIKTRGQQVTLSCSPISGHRSVSWYQQTPGQGLQFLFEYFSETQRNKGNFPGRFSGRQFSNSRSEMNVSTLELGDSALYLCASSLRGAQNQPQHFGDGTRLSIL.